This TCR beta chain was recovered during a study of blood T cell repertoires in COVID-19 (dated by TCRdb to 2019 to 2021). Regarding the complete study: Collaborator samples came from the United States, Italy and Spain and covered acute and convalescent phases of COVID-19. Subjects who had been exposed to COVID-19, were actively infected with it, or had recovered from it provided the deeply sampled blood TCRbeta repertoires that made up the dataset. The material from the prospective study consisted of cDNA or gDNA derived from T cells, B-cell-depleted T cells, or PBMCs. Samples were obtained from the ongoing ImmuneRACE study (first 160 participants) and from about 1,300 subjects provided by 6 global collaborators. Where available, HLA class I and class II types were taken from metadata supplied by the sample provider and were not determined by assay-based typing. Nearly every sample came with metadata listing a de-identified subject ID, COVID-19 status, age in years and sex. The repertoires were released in a freely available public database meant as a resource for research on the immune response to SARS-CoV-2. What the study reported, not specific to this receptor: Clinical and demographic metadata were provided uncurated, with the amount varying by source and participant.

V is pruned by 7 bases and J by 6 bases, leaving 13 bases of the junction without a gene match. The germline V gene specifies KGHDR as CDR1 and SFDVKD as CDR2. The CDR3 has 16 amino acids, counting the end cysteine and phenylalanine. Kept here is only the CDR3 DNA, which spans 48 bases and is read in frame from base 1. Turning to this clone: What antigen it recognizes has not been identified. Base quality data are lacking; no much larger clone is found one base away.

Participants in the prospective study were aged 18 to 89 years, lived in more than 20 United States geographic areas, and enrolled through a virtual design. Cohort assignment in the prospective study relied on participant-reported clinical history from a screening survey and a study questionnaire. For ImmuneRACE Cohort 3, a participant was defined as recovered based on two consecutive negative NP/OP PCR tests, clearance by a healthcare professional, or resolution of symptoms. Mobile phlebotomists in the prospective study collected whole blood, serum and a nasopharyngeal or oropharyngeal swab from every participant. Prospective study participants could optionally give additional blood draws and questionnaires over an approximately 2-month period. Before DNA extraction, prospective study blood samples were shipped either frozen or at room temperature. TCRbeta CDR3 regions were amplified from genomic DNA using the immunoSEQ Assay, a bias-controlled multiplex PCR. Regarding the original processing steps: Nucleated cell counts per sample were estimated from amplification of reference gene primers within the assay. To quantify the absolute abundance of each unique TCRbeta CDR3 rearrangement, sequence reads were collapsed and filtered. For each sample, productive Simpson clonality was calculated by taking the square root of Simpson's diversity index across productive rearrangements. TCRdb provides this immuneACCESS table in a form limited to in-frame rearrangements. Some clones are lacking; in checked studies, under half of them reflect an unresolved V gene, and why the rest are absent is not known. The V and J calls and the clone size are those of that table, but D and trimming were determined from the DNA. Here the sample has some 200,000 clones; around 89% occur a single time. The top ten clonotypes cover 0.7% to 0.9% of the sample.

The specimen was PBMCs or T cells enriched from blood (not recorded which). The clonotype originates from a woman between 18 and 29 years old who had recovered from COVID-19. The chain uses TRBV24-1 and TRBJ2-1; TRBD2 matches 8 bases in the middle. This receptor has the CDR3 CATSGREGGAVNEQFF. The DNA sequence is as follows: TGTGCCACCAGCGGACGGGAGGGAGGAGCCGTCAATGAGCAGTTCTTC.